Shown below are 17 T cell receptor beta chains from a single sample sequenced in a study of T cells after yellow fever vaccination. TCRdb re-called the 5' RACE reads with MiXCR, one entry per CDR3 protein. The data show 450,000 to 550,000 distinct CDR3 sequences, with 21% seen just once and around 16% held by the top ten. Sequencing was performed on PBMCs, taken roughly 20 days after the first yellow fever vaccination. These receptor sequences come from a man aged 18 to 30 who received the YFV17D yellow fever vaccine.

This clonotype was counted a few times. J is TRBJ2-5 and V is TRBV11-2, with D uncertain. The CDR3 runs 13 residues. V shed 2 bases and J shed 5 bases, with 9 bases lying between them. Germline V gene data show CDR1 as SGHAT and CDR2 as FQNNGV. As DNA, the CDR3 is TGTGCCAGCAGCTTACAGTTCGGTGAGACCCAGTACTTC. It specifies CASSLQFGETQYF.

This chain joins TRBV4-2 and TRBJ2-7; the D gene is possibly TRBD1 (5 bases). Trimming pared 0 bases from V and 7 bases from J, leaving 16 bases between. Germline values: CDR1 LGHNA, CDR2 YNFKEQ. The CDR3 spans 15 residues. The CDR3 DNA follows: TGTGCCAGCAGCCAAGACTTCAGGGTTGAAAAGGAGCAGTACTTC. Residues: CASSQDFRVEKEQYF.

This clonotype was detected a few times. This chain uses TRBV3-1 with TRBJ1-6; D gene ambiguous. V lost 3 bases to trimming and J lost 7 bases, with 10 bases between them. Germline V CDR1 and CDR2: LGHDT, YNNKEL (reference sequence). The CDR3 is 14 residues long. Here the CDR3 reads CASSHNAPNSPLHF. The CDR3 region has the DNA TGTGCCAGCAGCCATAACGCGCCCAATTCACCCCTCCACTTT.

This chain connects TRBV20-1 to TRBJ2-3, with D uncertain. The CDR3 runs to 14 residues. V was cut by 0 bases and J by 6 bases, with 13 bases left in between. Per the germline V gene, CDR1 is DFQATT and CDR2 is SNEGSKA (reference sequence). CDR3 protein: CSARESQLSDTQYF. The CDR3 coding sequence is TGCAGTGCTAGAGAGTCTCAGTTGAGTGATACGCAGTATTTT.

This clonotype showed up just once. The chain recombines TRBV6-1 with TRBJ2-7, with TRBD2 matching 8 bases. The CDR3 is made up of 16 amino acids. Trimming removed 6 bases from V and 2 bases from J; junction bases left unmatched: 12. Germline CDR1 MNHNS, CDR2 SASEGT. This chain's CDR3 is CASSPLAETSAYEQYF. The CDR3 DNA reads as TGTGCCAGCAGCCCGCTCGCGGAGACTAGCGCCTACGAGCAGTACTTC.

The chain is built from TRBV5-1 and TRBJ1-1; a weak D match, TRBD1 (6 bases). The germline V gene encodes CDR1 SGHRS and CDR2 YFSETQ. The ends were cut back, 3 bases at V and 1 base at J, with 10 bases in the middle. CDR3 length: 14 residues. CDR3 protein: CASSWGAANTEAFF. DNA for the CDR3: TGCGCCAGCAGCTGGGGGGCGGCGAACACTGAAGCTTTCTTT.

This clonotype has only a few counts. The rearrangement joins TRBV20-1 to TRBJ1-4; D remains unclear. This CDR3 contains 15 residues. The V gene lost 6 bases and the J gene lost 1 base, with 15 bases spanning the gap. Germline CDR1 and CDR2: DFQATT and SNEGSKA (reference sequence). CDR3 amino acids: CSALGRGITNEKLFF. CDR3 in DNA: TGCAGTGCCCTAGGCCGGGGAATAACTAATGAAAAACTGTTTTTT.

This chain uses TRBV19 with TRBJ1-1; D gene ambiguous. Trimming cost V 4 bases and J 1 base, with 10 bases left between them. Germline V CDR1 and CDR2: LNHDA, SQIVND (reference sequence). This CDR3 has 14 amino acids. The CDR3 nucleotides are TGTGCCAGTAGTAAAGGGTGGGAGAACACTGAAGCTTTCTTT. Translated: CASSKGWENTEAFF. Supplemented by reference TRBV19 and TRBJ1-1, the full variable domain reads DGGITQSPKYLFRKEGQNVTLSCEQNLNHDAMYWYRQDPGQGLRLIYYSQIVNDFQKGDIAEGYSVSREKKESFPLTVTSAQKNPTAFYLCASSKGWENTEAFFGQGTRLTVV.

The rearrangement links TRBV28 to TRBJ2-3; TRBD2 might be the D (5 bases). The V gene's germline CDR1 is MDHEN and CDR2 SYDVKM. CDR3 length equals 17 residues. V lost 6 bases to trimming and J lost 2 bases, with 21 bases between them. This CDR3 reads CASSPPPGSDFTDTQYF. CDR3 sequence (DNA): TGTGCCAGCAGCCCCCCCCCGGGGTCTGATTTCACAGATACGCAGTATTTT. The full variable domain, its missing parts supplied by reference TRBV28 and TRBJ2-3, is DVKVTQSSRYLVKRTGEKVFLECVQDMDHENMFWYRQDPGLGLRLIYFSYDVKMKEKGDIPEGYSVSREKKERFSLILESASTNQTSMYLCASSPPPGSDFTDTQYFGPGTRLTVL.

Only a few counts were recorded for this clonotype. The J gene is TRBJ1-2, the V gene TRBV5-6; TRBD1 is a possible D gene (6 bases). Germline-derived CDR1 and CDR2 are SGHDT and YYEEEE. The V and J ends lost 5 bases and 4 bases respectively, with 12 bases between them. The CDR3 totals 13 residues. CDR3 sequence (DNA): TGTGCCAGCAGGACACAGGGCGGCTATGGCTACACCTTC. Protein: CASRTQGGYGYTF.

This clonotype was counted a few times. The CDR3 region is CASSLVGTDYEQYV. CDR3 nucleotides: TGTGCCAGCAGCTTAGTAGGGACAGATTACGAGCAGTACGTC. V usage is TRBV7-9 and J usage is TRBJ2-7; TRBD1 matches 7 bases. Losses at the gene ends were 1 base for V and 4 bases for J; bases not matched to a gene: 4. Germline V CDR1 and CDR2: SEHNR, FQNEAQ (reference sequence). This CDR3 contains 14 residues.

This clonotype has just a few counts. This chain links TRBV10-3 with TRBJ2-7; the D gene is possibly TRBD2 (7 bases). CDR3 length: 14 residues. The V gene lost 6 bases and the J gene lost 3 bases, with 15 bases spanning the gap. CDR1 is ENHRY and CDR2 is SYGVKD in the germline V gene. The CDR3 nucleotides are TGTGCCATCAGCCCCGGGGAGGGGGTCTACGAGCAGTACTTC. Translated, it gives CAISPGEGVYEQYF.

V and J are TRBV3-1 and TRBJ2-7; no clear D gene. Deletions cut 4 bases from V and 6 bases from J, with 13 bases between. Germline values: CDR1 LGHDT, CDR2 YNNKEL (reference sequence). CDR3 length: 13 residues. CDR3 nucleotides: TGTGCCAGCAGCCCCCCCGGCGGCGCCGAGCAGTACGTC. This gives the protein CASSPPGGAEQYV.

In its sample, this clonotype was seen a few times. Here the CDR3 DNA reads TGTGCCAGCAGCAAGAATCGGGGGGCTCAGCCCCAGCATTTT. It is translated as CASSKNRGAQPQHF. The chain uses TRBV5-6 and TRBJ1-5, with a weak D call TRBD1 (6 bases). CDR1 SGHDT and CDR2 YYEEEE come from the germline V gene. This CDR3 is built from 14 residues. The ends were cut back, 4 bases at V and 6 bases at J, with 14 bases in the middle.

The chain has TRBV5-1 and TRBJ1-1; no firm D call. With 1 base removed from V and 1 base from J, the gap between germline ends came to 11 bases. The germline V gene has CDR1 SGHRS and CDR2 YFSETQ. The CDR3 has 15 residues. The CDR3 here is CASSLRTAPNTEAFF. CDR3 nucleotides: TGCGCCAGCAGCTTGAGAACAGCTCCGAACACTGAAGCTTTCTTT.

The chain combines TRBV7-6 with TRBJ2-2; TRBD2 aligns across 8 bases. This CDR3 region has 16 residues. Unmatched junction bases numbered 9, after V lost 3 bases and J lost 6 bases. The germline V gene encodes CDR1 SGHVS and CDR2 FNYEAQ. DNA of the CDR3: TGTGCCAGCAGCTTTCGGGCGGGGGGTGAGGCCGGGGAGCTGTTTTTT. It specifies CASSFRAGGEAGELFF. The full variable domain, with the rest looked up from reference TRBV7-6 and TRBJ2-2, is GAGVSQSPRYKVTKRGQDVALRCDPISGHVSLYWYRQALGQGPEFLTYFNYEAQQDKSGLPNDRFSAERPEGSISTLTIQRTEQRDSAMYRCASSFRAGGEAGELFFGEGSRLTVL.

This clonotype occurred once. This chain links TRBV7-6 with TRBJ2-1; tentative D call: TRBD2 (5 bases). V was shortened by 0 bases and J by 0 bases, with 9 bases between the two germline ends. The CDR3 is made up of 16 amino acids. Germline loops: CDR1 SGHVS, CDR2 FNYEAQ. CDR3 region: CASSLARASSYNEQFF. CDR3 DNA sequence: TGTGCCAGCAGCTTAGCGAGGGCGAGCTCCTACAATGAGCAGTTCTTC.